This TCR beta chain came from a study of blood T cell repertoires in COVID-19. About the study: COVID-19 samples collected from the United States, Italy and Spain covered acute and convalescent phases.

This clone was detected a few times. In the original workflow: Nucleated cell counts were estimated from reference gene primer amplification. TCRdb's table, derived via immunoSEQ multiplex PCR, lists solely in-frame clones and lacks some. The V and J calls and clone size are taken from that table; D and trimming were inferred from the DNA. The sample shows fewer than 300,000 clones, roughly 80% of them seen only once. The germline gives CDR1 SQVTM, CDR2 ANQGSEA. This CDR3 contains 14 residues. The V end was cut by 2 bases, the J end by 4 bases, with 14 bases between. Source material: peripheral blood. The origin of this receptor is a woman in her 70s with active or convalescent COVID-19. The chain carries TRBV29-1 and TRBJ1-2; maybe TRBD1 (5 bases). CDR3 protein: CSVERDSGGYGYTF. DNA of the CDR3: TGCAGCGTTGAACGGGACTCCGGAGGCTATGGCTACACCTTC.